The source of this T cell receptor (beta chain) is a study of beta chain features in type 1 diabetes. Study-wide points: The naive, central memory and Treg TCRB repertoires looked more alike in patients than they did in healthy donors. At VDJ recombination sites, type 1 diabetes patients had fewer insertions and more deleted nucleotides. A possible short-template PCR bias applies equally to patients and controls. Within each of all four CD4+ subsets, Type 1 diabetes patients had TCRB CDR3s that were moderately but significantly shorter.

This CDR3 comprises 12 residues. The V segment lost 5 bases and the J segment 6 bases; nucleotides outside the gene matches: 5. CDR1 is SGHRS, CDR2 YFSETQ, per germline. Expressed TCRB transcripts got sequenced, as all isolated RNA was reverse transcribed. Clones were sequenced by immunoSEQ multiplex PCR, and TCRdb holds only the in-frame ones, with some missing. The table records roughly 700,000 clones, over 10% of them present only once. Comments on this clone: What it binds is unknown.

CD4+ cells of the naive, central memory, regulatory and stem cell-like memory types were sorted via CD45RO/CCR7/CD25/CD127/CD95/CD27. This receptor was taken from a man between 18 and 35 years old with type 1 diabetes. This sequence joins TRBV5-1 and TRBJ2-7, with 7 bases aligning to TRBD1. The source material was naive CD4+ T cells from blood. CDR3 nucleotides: TGCGCCAGCAGAAAGACAGGGACCGAGCAGTACTTC. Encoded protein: CASRKTGTEQYF.